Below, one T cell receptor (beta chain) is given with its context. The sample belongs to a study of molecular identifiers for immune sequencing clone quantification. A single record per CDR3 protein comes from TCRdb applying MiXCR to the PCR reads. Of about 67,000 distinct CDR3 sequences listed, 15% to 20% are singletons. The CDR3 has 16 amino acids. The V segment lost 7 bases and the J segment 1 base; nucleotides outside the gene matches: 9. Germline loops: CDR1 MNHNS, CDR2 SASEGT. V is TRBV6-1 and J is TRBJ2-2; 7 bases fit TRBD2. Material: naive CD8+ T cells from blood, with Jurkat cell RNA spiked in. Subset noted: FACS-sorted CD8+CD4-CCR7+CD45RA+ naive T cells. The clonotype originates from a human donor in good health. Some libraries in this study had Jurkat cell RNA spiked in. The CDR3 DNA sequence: TGTGCCAGCACCCCGACGACTAGCCAGAACACCGGGGAGCTGTTTTTT. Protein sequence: CASTPTTSQNTGELFF.